Presented here are 29 T cell receptor beta chains from one specimen sequenced in a study of blood T cell repertoires in COVID-19. Generated by immunoSEQ multiplex PCR, the TCRdb table keeps only in-frame clones and is missing some. The sample shows around 190,000 clones, about nine tenths of them seen only once. Sequencing used PBMCs or T cells enriched from blood (not recorded which). Receptors originate from a young man with acute COVID-19.

V and J are TRBV4-2 and TRBJ1-2, with 9 positions matching TRBD1. V lost 2 bases to trimming and J lost 8 bases; unmatched junction nucleotides: 9. The CDR3 runs to 15 residues. Germline-derived CDR1 and CDR2 are LGHNA and YNFKEQ. The CDR3 is CASSQSEGQGEGYTF. DNA of the CDR3: TGTGCCAGCAGCCAATCCGAGGGACAGGGAGAGGGCTACACCTTC.

The CDR3 coding sequence is TGTGCCAGCAGTTTAGTTGGCGGGAGGGCAGATACGCAGTATTTT. It codes for CASSLVGGRADTQYF. The genes are TRBV27 and TRBJ2-3, with 9 bases identical to TRBD2. V dropped 2 bases and J dropped 4; count of bases not matched to a gene: 4. There are 15 residues in the CDR3. CDR1 is MNHEY, CDR2 SMNVEV, per germline (reference sequence).

The rearrangement uses TRBV4-2 and TRBJ2-2; the match to TRBD2 covers 12 bases. Germline CDR1 and CDR2: LGHNA and YNFKEQ. CDR3 size: 17 residues. V lost 4 bases and J lost 7; bases outside the gene matches: 10. The chain's CDR3 is CASSRRLAGDRGGELFF. The CDR3 bases are TGTGCCAGCAGCCGCCGACTAGCGGGAGATAGAGGCGGGGAGCTGTTTTTT.

The gene calls are TRBV9 and TRBJ2-1, with D hard to call. From germline, CDR1 is SGDLS and CDR2 YYNGEE. The V end was cut by 3 bases, the J end by 3 bases, with 4 bases between. This CDR3 region has 12 residues. The CDR3 nucleotides are TGTGCCAGCAGCGCAAACTACAATGAGCAGTTCTTC. Translating gives CASSANYNEQFF.

V and J are TRBV4-1 and TRBJ2-7; the match to TRBD1 covers 9 bases. Germline trimming cut 1 base from V and 6 bases from J; bases unmatched to any gene: 4. This CDR3 contains 14 residues. Germline lookup yields CDR1 MGHRA and CDR2 YSYEKL. The CDR3 coding sequence is TGCGCCAGCAGCCAAGCAGACAGGGGGTTCGAGCAGTACTTC. Amino acids: CASSQADRGFEQYF.

The CDR3 region is CASSLGGGSGSDTQYF. The CDR3 DNA reads as TGTGCCAGCAGCTTAGGGGGCGGGAGTGGGTCAGATACGCAGTATTTT. The rearrangement joins TRBV13 to TRBJ2-3; 7 bases match TRBD2. CDR3 length: 16 amino acids. V gave up 0 bases and J gave up 4 bases; unmatched junction bases: 7. The germline gives CDR1 PRHDT, CDR2 FYEKMQ (reference sequence).

This rearrangement joins TRBV6-1 to TRBJ1-5, with 7 bases identical to TRBD1. Losses at the gene ends were 2 bases for V and 0 bases for J; bases not matched to a gene: 4. CDR1 and CDR2 (germline): MNHNS, SASEGT. This CDR3 is 16 amino acids long. CDR3 DNA sequence: TGTGCCAGCAGTGAAAGACAGGGCTTTAGCAATCAGCCCCAGCATTTT. Encoded protein: CASSERQGFSNQPQHF.

V and J are TRBV21-1 and TRBJ1-2; no check of the table's D call, TRBD1, against the DNA was made. TRBV21-1 is annotated as a pseudogene. This CDR3 has 18 residues. DNA for the CDR3: TGTGCCAGCAGCAATCGGGACAGGGTCTCCTCGGCGTCCTATGGCTACACCTTC. As protein: CASSNRDRVSSASYGYTF.

The V call is TRBV30, the J call TRBJ2-2, with TRBD1 matching over 9 bases. Per germline, CDR1 GTSNPN and CDR2 SVGIG (reference sequence). This CDR3 comprises 16 residues. V shed 2 bases, J shed 3 bases, and the junction held 7 bases outside the gene matches. CDR3 in amino acids: CAWSHYDRGDTGELFF. The CDR3, as DNA: TGTGCCTGGAGTCACTATGACAGGGGGGACACCGGGGAGCTGTTTTTT.

The chain uses TRBV4-3 and TRBJ2-1; tentative D call: TRBD2 (5 bases). V was shortened by 0 bases and J by 4 bases, with 10 bases between the two germline ends. The CDR3 totals 15 residues. Germline CDR1 reads LGHNA; CDR2 reads YSLEER. The CDR3 loop is CASSQEEGVYNEQFF. The DNA for the CDR3 is TGCGCCAGCAGCCAAGAAGAGGGAGTATACAATGAGCAGTTCTTC.

This clone was detected a few times. This sequence joins TRBV7-8 and TRBJ2-7; possibly TRBD2 for D (5 bases). V dropped 2 bases and J dropped 1 base, with 6 bases sitting between them. Germline lookup yields CDR1 SGHVS and CDR2 FQNEAQ. CDR3 size: 13 residues. This CDR3 reads CASSLRGSYEQYF. Written as DNA, the CDR3 is TGTGCCAGCAGCTTACGGGGATCCTACGAGCAGTACTTC.

V gene TRBV19 combines with J gene TRBJ2-2; the match to TRBD2 covers 10 bases. This CDR3 is 15 amino acids long. The V gene end was trimmed by 6 bases and the J gene end by 6 bases; junction bases not matched to a gene: 7. Germline-derived CDR1 and CDR2 are LNHDA and SQIVND (reference sequence). The CDR3 sequence is CASRASGRFAGELFF. The CDR3 DNA is TGTGCCAGTAGGGCTAGCGGGAGATTCGCCGGGGAGCTGTTTTTT.

The chain employs TRBV6-5 and TRBJ1-5; D gene ambiguous. V was trimmed by 10 bases and J by 5 bases, leaving 15 bases between them. Looked up from germline, CDR1 is MNHEY and CDR2 is SVGAGI. This CDR3 region has 13 residues. The CDR3 sequence: CATSKEAHQPQHF. In DNA form, the CDR3 reads TGTGCCACCAGCAAGGAGGCCCATCAGCCCCAGCATTTT.

The chain carries TRBV5-6 and TRBJ1-6; D perhaps matches TRBD1 (6 bases). This CDR3 region has 17 residues. With 4 bases removed from V and 5 bases from J, the gap between germline ends came to 19 bases. Germline lookup yields CDR1 SGHDT and CDR2 YYEEEE. Here the CDR3 reads CASSPPGHNFDNSPLHF. For the CDR3, the DNA is TGTGCCAGCAGCCCTCCGGGACACAACTTTGATAATTCACCCCTCCACTTT.

J is TRBJ2-5 and V is TRBV18, with 13 bases fitting TRBD2. CDR3 length: 17 amino acids. Per the germline V gene, CDR1 is KGHSH and CDR2 is LQKENI. V lost 3 bases, J lost 2 bases, and 6 bases stayed unmatched. The CDR3 region is CASSPGLAGAGQETQYF. The CDR3, as DNA: TGTGCCAGCTCACCCGGACTAGCGGGAGCAGGGCAAGAGACCCAGTACTTC.

This clone was counted a single time. The chain couples TRBV15 to TRBJ2-2; TRBD2 matches 8 bases. Trimming at V came to 6 bases and at J to 4 bases, leaving 1 base not matched to a gene. Germline V gives CDR1 LNHNV, CDR2 YYDKDF (reference sequence). The CDR3 loop spans 13 amino acids. The CDR3 DNA sequence: TGTGCCACCAGGAGCGGGAGCACCGGGGAGCTGTTTTTT. Translation: CATRSGSTGELFF. The full variable domain, rest sourced from reference TRBV15 and TRBJ2-2, is DAMVIQNPRYQVTQFGKPVTLSCSQTLNHNVMYWYQQKSSQAPKLLFHYYDKDFNNEADTPDNFQSRRPNTSFCFLDIRSPGLGDTAMYLCATRSGSTGELFFGEGSRLTVL.

The rearrangement links TRBV5-8 to TRBJ2-5; 7 bases line up with TRBD1. J was trimmed by 5 bases and V by 3 bases; bases with no gene match: 7. The germline gives CDR1 SGHTS, CDR2 YDEGEE. This CDR3 spans 14 amino acids. CDR3 amino acids: CASSSETGLETQYF. DNA of the CDR3: TGTGCCAGCAGCTCTGAGACAGGGCTGGAGACCCAGTACTTC.

This clone occurred once. The J gene is TRBJ1-6, the V gene TRBV30, with D maybe TRBD1 (5 bases). V lost 2 bases, J lost 9 bases, and 11 bases lay in between. Germline lookup yields CDR1 GTSNPN and CDR2 SVGIG (reference sequence). The CDR3 is made up of 13 amino acids. In DNA form, the CDR3 reads TGTGCCTGGAGTTCCCAGGGTAGTTCACCCCTCCACTTT. This translates into CAWSSQGSSPLHF.

V gene TRBV10-2 combines with J gene TRBJ1-6, with D possibly matching TRBD1 (6 bases). V gave up 8 bases and J gave up 9 bases, with 17 bases separating them. The CDR3 contains 14 residues. The V gene's germline CDR1 is WSHSY and CDR2 SAAADI. In nucleotides, the CDR3 is TGCGCCAGCGGAACCAGCCGGACAGCTTCACCCCTCCACTTT. Protein sequence: CASGTSRTASPLHF.

The rearrangement uses TRBV24-1 and TRBJ2-1, with TRBD1 matching 12 bases. The CDR3 is made up of 15 amino acids. V was clipped by 3 bases and J by 12 bases; unmatched bases: 8. Germline V gene lookup returns CDR1 KGHDR and CDR2 SFDVKD. Here the CDR3 reads CATSDPGTGGRGQFF. CDR3 in DNA: TGTGCCACCAGTGATCCCGGGACAGGGGGCAGGGGGCAGTTCTTC.

V is TRBV10-1 and J is TRBJ2-3; 7 bases agree with TRBD1. The CDR3 runs to 15 residues. The V gene end was trimmed by 9 bases and the J gene end by 6 bases; junction bases not matched to a gene: 15. Germline values: CDR1 WNHNN, CDR2 SYGVQD (reference sequence). The DNA for the CDR3 is TGCGCCAGGCCATTGGTGAGGGGGCGGGTGGATACGCAGTATTTT. Protein product: CARPLVRGRVDTQYF.

A word on this clone: The junction and the germline gene differ at one end; a read error may be behind it. The rearrangement links TRBV4-2 to TRBJ2-3; possible D gene TRBD2, 6 bases. This CDR3 spans 12 amino acids. Germline V gene lookup returns CDR1 LGHNA and CDR2 YNFKEQ. The CDR3 DNA reads as TGTGCCAGCAGCGAAGACCGGGAGACGCGGTATTTT. It encodes CASSEDRETRYF.

This clone was seen a handful of times. The chain combines TRBV6-4 with TRBJ2-2; 14 nucleotides agree with TRBD2. V was clipped by 4 bases and J by 7 bases; unmatched bases: 5. The CDR3 runs to 16 residues. The germline V gene has CDR1 MRHNA and CDR2 SNTAGT. The CDR3 loop reads CASSASGTSGSGELFF. CDR3 DNA: TGTGCCAGCAGTGCTTCCGGGACTAGCGGGAGCGGGGAGCTGTTTTTT.

This sequence joins TRBV11-3 and TRBJ1-1; 9 positions match TRBD1. Germline V CDR1 and CDR2: SGHNT, YENEEA. V lost 3 bases to trimming and J lost 6 bases; unmatched junction nucleotides: 5. The CDR3 is made up of 14 amino acids. CDR3 sequence reads: CASSFGTGRSEAFF. In DNA form, the CDR3 reads TGTGCCAGCAGCTTCGGGACAGGGAGGTCTGAAGCTTTCTTT. Together with reference TRBV11-3 and TRBJ1-1, the CDR3 gives the full variable domain: EAGVVQSPRYKIIEKKQPVAFWCNPISGHNTLYWYLQNLGQGPELLIRYENEEAVDDSQLPKDRFSAERLKGVDSTLKIQPAELGDSAVYLCASSFGTGRSEAFFGQGTRLTVV.

This clone came up once. The rearrangement links TRBV28 to TRBJ2-7; D perhaps matches TRBD2 (5 bases). Germline V gives CDR1 MDHEN, CDR2 SYDVKM. V was trimmed by 4 bases and J by 3 bases, leaving 13 bases between them. The CDR3 contains 14 residues. CDR3 sequence: CASSSPQAVYEQYF. CDR3 coding DNA: TGTGCCAGCAGTTCCCCTCAAGCGGTCTACGAGCAGTACTTC.

In its sample, this clone was seen a few times. J is TRBJ2-2 and V is TRBV5-4; 12 nucleotides agree with TRBD1. Germline CDR1 reads SGHNT; CDR2 reads YYREEE (reference sequence). J lost 4 bases, V lost 3 bases, and 4 bases had no gene match. This CDR3 comprises 16 residues. The CDR3 nucleotides read TGTGCCAGCAGCTCGGGGGACAGGGGGCTCACCGGGGAGCTGTTTTTT. Its translation: CASSSGDRGLTGELFF.

The V gene is TRBV7-3, the J gene TRBJ2-5; 7 nucleotides align to TRBD1. This CDR3 spans 13 amino acids. The V gene end was trimmed by 5 bases and the J gene end by 5 bases; junction bases not matched to a gene: 5. Germline V lookup: CDR1 SGHTA, CDR2 FQGTGA. Written as DNA, the CDR3 is TGTGCCAGCAGCGCCCAGGGGGATGAGACCCAGTACTTC. Amino acid sequence: CASSAQGDETQYF.

This chain connects TRBV6-2 or TRBV6-3 to TRBJ2-7; TRBD2 is a possible D gene (6 bases). The V end was cut by 3 bases, the J end by 2 bases, with 14 bases between. The germline V gene has CDR1 MNHEY and CDR2 SVGEGT. This CDR3 region has 15 residues. The DNA of the CDR3 is TGTGCCAGCAGTTATGGCGGGACCCCTCCCTACGAGCAGTACTTC. Translating gives CASSYGGTPPYEQYF.

The V gene is TRBV5-1, the J gene TRBJ2-3; 8 positions agree with TRBD2. V lost 4 bases, J lost 5 bases, and 9 bases stayed unmatched. The CDR3 length is 15 residues. Germline V gene lookup returns CDR1 SGHRS and CDR2 YFSETQ. The CDR3 is CASSGERELVDTQYF. CDR3 DNA sequence: TGCGCCAGCAGCGGCGAGCGGGAGCTGGTAGATACGCAGTATTTT.